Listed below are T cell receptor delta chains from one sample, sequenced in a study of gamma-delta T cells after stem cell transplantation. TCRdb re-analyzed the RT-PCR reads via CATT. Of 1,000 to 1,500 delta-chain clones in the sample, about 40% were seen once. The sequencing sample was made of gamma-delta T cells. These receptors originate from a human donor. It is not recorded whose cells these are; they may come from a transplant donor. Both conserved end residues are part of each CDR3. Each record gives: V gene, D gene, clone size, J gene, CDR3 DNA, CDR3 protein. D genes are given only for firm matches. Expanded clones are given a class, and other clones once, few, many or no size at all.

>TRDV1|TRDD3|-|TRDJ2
TGTGCTCTTGGGAACCCCTTCTGGACTGGGGGATACGCTAAGTCCTTGACAGCACAACTCTTCTTT
CALGNPFWTGGYAKSLTAQLFF
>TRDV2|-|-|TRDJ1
TGTGCCTGTGACACCGTGGGAGGGATAGCCGATAAACTCATCTTT
CACDTVGGIADKLIF
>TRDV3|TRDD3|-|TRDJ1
TGTGCCTTTGATTCGGTCTTCCTACGTTTTAAAGTGTACTGGGGGATGCACTTACCACACACCGATAAACTCATCTTT
CAFDSVFLRFKVYWGMHLPHTDKLIF
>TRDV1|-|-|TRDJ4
TGTGCTCTTGGGGTCAAATGGGAATCCCGCCGGGAGGAGAGACCCCTGATCTTT
CALGVKWESRREERPLIF
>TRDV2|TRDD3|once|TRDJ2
TGTGCCTGTGACCCGGTACTGGGGGATACGTCCCCCTCTTTGACAGCACAACTCTTCTTT
CACDPVLGDTSPSLTAQLFF
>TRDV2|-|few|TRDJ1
TGTGCCTGTGACACCGTACTACGGGATCCTAGATTGGACACCGATAAACTCATCTTT
CACDTVLRDPRLDTDKLIF
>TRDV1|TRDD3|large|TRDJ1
TGTGCTCTTGGGGGAACAACTTCCTACCAGTACTGGGGGATACGCTTTTACACCGATAAACTCATCTTT
CALGGTTSYQYWGIRFYTDKLIF
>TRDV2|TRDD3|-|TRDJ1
TGTGCCTGTGACAAACTGGGGGACCCGTACACCGATAAACTCATCTTT
CACDKLGDPYTDKLIF
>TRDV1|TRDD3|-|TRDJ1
TGTGCTCTTGGGAAGGGATACTACCGTAGGGAGTACACCGATAAACTCATCTTT
CALGKGYYRREYTDKLIF
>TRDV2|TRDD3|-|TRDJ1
TGTGCCTGTGACTCGCTGGGGGATACGGAAGGCACCGATAAACTCATCTTT
CACDSLGDTEGTDKLIF
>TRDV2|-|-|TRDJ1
TGTGCCTGTGACTCTGTGACGACCTACCCGGGGGACTTCAACACCGATAAACTCATCTTT
CACDSVTTYPGDFNTDKLIF
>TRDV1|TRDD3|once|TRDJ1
TGTGCTCTTGGGGAACACTTCCTCGACTACTGGGGGATGGGGTTCTACACCGATAAACTCATCTTT
CALGEHFLDYWGMGFYTDKLIF
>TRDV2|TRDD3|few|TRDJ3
TGTGCCTGTGACCCCTGGGGGTCACACTCCTGGGACACCCGACAGATGTTTTTC
CACDPWGSHSWDTRQMFF
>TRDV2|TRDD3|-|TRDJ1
TGTGCCTGTGACACCATAGGGCCACTGGGGGATACGAACACCGATAAACTCATCTTT
CACDTIGPLGDTNTDKLIF
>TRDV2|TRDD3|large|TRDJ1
TGTGCCTGTGACACTCTACTGGGGGATACGCTCACCGATAAACTCATCTTT
CACDTLLGDTLTDKLIF
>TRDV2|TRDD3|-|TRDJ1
TGTGCCTGTGACACGCTGGGGGATACCCCGACCGATAAACTCATCTTT
CACDTLGDTPTDKLIF
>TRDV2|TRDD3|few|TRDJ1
TGTGCCTGTGACACGGTGGGGGATACGCCCTCACATTTCGATAAACTCATCTTT
CACDTVGDTPSHFDKLIF
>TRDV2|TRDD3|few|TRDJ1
TGTGCCTGTGACAGACTCTCACGAGCTGGGGGCCCTTACACCGATAAACTCATCTTT
CACDRLSRAGGPYTDKLIF
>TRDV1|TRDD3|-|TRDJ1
TGTGCTCTTGGGGACTCCGTGGTCCTACTACCTGTACTGGGGGATACGGGGTACACCGATAAACTCATCTTT
CALGDSVVLLPVLGDTGYTDKLIF
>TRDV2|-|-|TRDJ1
TGTGCCTGTGACGCCTGGAACTCCGGGGGGCCCTCTCGGGGTGGGAAACTCATCTTT
CACDAWNSGGPSRGGKLIF
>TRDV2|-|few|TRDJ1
TGTGCCTGTGACACCCCCTTCCTTGGGGGATCCTACACCGATAAACTCATCTTT
CACDTPFLGGSYTDKLIF
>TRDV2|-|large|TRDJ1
TGTGCCTGTGACACCGTCGGGAGGTCGACCACCGATAAACTCATCTTT
CACDTVGRSTTDKLIF
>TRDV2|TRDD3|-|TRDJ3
TGTGCCTGTGACACCGCTGGGGGAAGCCGCTCCTGGGACACCCGACATATGTTTTTC
CACDTAGGSRSWDTRHMFF
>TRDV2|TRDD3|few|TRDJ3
TGTGCCTGTGACATGGCTGGGGGATTCGGAACCTGGGACACCCGACAGATGTTTTTC
CACDMAGGFGTWDTRQMFF
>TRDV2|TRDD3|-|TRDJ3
TGTGCCTGTGACACCGGCGGTGGGGGATACCATCCCTGGGACACCCGACAGATGTTTTTC
CACDTGGGGYHPWDTRQMFF
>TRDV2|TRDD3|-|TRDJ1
TGTGCCTGTGACACTTTATCGGCCGAGGTGGGGGAAGGCGATAAACTCATCTTT
CACDTLSAEVGEGDKLIF
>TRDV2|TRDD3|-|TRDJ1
TGTGCCTGTGAGTCCCTGTATGGATCTGGGGGATACGTCAATAAACTCATCTTT
CACESLYGSGGYVNKLIF
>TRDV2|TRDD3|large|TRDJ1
TGTGCCTGTGACAGAGGGTGGGGGATACGCGATAAACTCATCTTT
CACDRGWGIRDKLIF
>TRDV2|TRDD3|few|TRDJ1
TGTGCCTGTGACGGGTTAGACTGGGGGACCACCGATAAACTCATCTTT
CACDGLDWGTTDKLIF
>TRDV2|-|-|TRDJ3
TGTGCCTGTGACACCGCGGACACAAGCTCCTGGGACACCCGACAGATGTTTTTC
CACDTADTSSWDTRQMFF
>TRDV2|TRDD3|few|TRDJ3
TGTGCCTGTGATGCGGGCTGGGGGATCCACTCCTGGGACACCCGACAGATGTTTTTC
CACDAGWGIHSWDTRQMFF
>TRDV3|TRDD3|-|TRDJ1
TGTGCCTCCAGCGTGGGGCTGGGGGATACAACCGATAAACTCATCTTT
CASSVGLGDTTDKLIF
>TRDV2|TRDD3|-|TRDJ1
TGTGCCTGTGACCCCGTGAACTGGGGGATACGCGTAGGGTACACCGATAAACTCATCTTT
CACDPVNWGIRVGYTDKLIF
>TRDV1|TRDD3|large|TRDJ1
TGTGCTCTTGGGGACGCCTCGACGCCTACAAATCTCGTGTGGGGGATCCTTAACACCGATAAACTCATCTTT
CALGDASTPTNLVWGILNTDKLIF
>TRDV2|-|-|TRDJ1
TGTGCCTGTGACACGATGCGGGGCTCTACCATATTCCAGTACACCGATAAACTCATCTTT
CACDTMRGSTIFQYTDKLIF
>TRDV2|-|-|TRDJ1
TGTGCCTGTGACACCGTGGGAGGCCTTGTGGTGGGGGCCCGGAGCCACACCTATAAACTCATCTTT
CACDTVGGLVVGARSHTYKLIF
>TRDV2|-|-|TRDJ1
TGTGCCTGTGACGCCTTAAGGGGATTGGAGACCGATAAACTCATCTTT
CACDALRGLETDKLIF